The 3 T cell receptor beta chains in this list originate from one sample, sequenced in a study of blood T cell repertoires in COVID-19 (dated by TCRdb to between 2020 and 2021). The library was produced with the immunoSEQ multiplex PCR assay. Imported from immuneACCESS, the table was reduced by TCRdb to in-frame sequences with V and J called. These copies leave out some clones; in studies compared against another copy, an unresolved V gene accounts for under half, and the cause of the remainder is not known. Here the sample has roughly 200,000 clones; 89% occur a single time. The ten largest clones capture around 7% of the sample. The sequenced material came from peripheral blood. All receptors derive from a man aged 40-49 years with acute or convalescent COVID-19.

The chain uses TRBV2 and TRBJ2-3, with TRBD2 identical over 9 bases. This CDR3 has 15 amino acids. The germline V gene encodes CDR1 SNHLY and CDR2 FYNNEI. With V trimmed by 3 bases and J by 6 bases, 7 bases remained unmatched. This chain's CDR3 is CASSEPSGMRDTQYF. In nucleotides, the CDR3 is TGTGCCAGCAGTGAGCCTAGCGGGATGCGGGATACGCAGTATTTT.

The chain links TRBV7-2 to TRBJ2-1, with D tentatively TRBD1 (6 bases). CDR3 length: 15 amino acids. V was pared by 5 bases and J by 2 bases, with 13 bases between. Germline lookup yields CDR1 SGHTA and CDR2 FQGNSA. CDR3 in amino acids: CASSLTQGTYNEQFF. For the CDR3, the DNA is TGTGCCAGCAGCCTTACACAGGGAACCTACAATGAGCAGTTCTTC.

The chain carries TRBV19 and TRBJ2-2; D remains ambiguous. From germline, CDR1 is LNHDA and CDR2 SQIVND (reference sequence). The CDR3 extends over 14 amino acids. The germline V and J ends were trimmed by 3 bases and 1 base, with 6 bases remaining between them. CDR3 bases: TGTGCCAGTAGTATTGCCAGGAACACCGGGGAGCTGTTTTTT. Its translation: CASSIARNTGELFF.